These 16 T cell receptor beta chains were all obtained from the same sample, sequenced in a study of blood T cells in healthy people across ages. For the second PCR, which ran for about 6 to 11 cycles, a sample-barcoded 5' primer and a J-beta primer mix were used. TCRdb re-analysed the 5' RACE reads in MiXCR, keeping a single row per CDR3 protein. The table has roughly 680,000 distinct CDR3 sequences, around 20% seen once; the top ten hold 3% to 4%. The specimen was blood. These receptors were taken from a man aged 65 to 85 in good health.

This clonotype was seen a handful of times. CDR3 region: CASSPTQTGKGPYGYTF. The CDR3 DNA reads TGTGCCAGCAGCCCCACCCAGACAGGGAAAGGACCTTATGGCTACACCTTC. This chain connects TRBV3-1 to TRBJ1-2; TRBD1 matches 7 bases. Per germline, CDR1 LGHDT and CDR2 YNNKEL (reference sequence). The CDR3 is 17 amino acids. The V segment lost 4 bases and the J segment 5 bases; nucleotides outside the gene matches: 16.

A few counts support this clonotype. The DNA for the CDR3 is TGTGCCAGCGGCCGGGACGGTCCGGTTGGCAAAAACATTCAGTACTTC. The encoded protein is CASGRDGPVGKNIQYF. This chain joins TRBV2 and TRBJ2-4; TRBD1 or TRBD2 may be the D gene (5 bases each). Trimming shortened V by 8 bases and J by 3 bases, and 20 bases separated the two germline ends. The CDR3 loop spans 16 amino acids. The V gene's germline CDR1 is SNHLY and CDR2 FYNNEI.

This clonotype was counted between two and nine times. At one end, the junction sequence differs from germline, possibly due to a read error. The chain recombines TRBV4-1 with TRBJ2-5; no clear D gene. The J call may be in error: the DNA end matches TRBJ2-1 better. CDR1 and CDR2 from the germline V gene are MGHRA and YSYEKL. The CDR3 runs to 12 residues. For the CDR3, the DNA is TGCGCCGGCAGCCTGGCCAGCGATGAGCAGTTCTTC. This gives the protein CAGSLASDEQFF.

J is TRBJ1-2 and V is TRBV27, with 8 bases aligning to TRBD1. The ends lost 3 bases at V and 8 bases at J; junction bases unmatched: 5. Looked up from germline, CDR1 is MNHEY and CDR2 is SMNVEV (reference sequence). This CDR3 has 13 residues. CDR3 nucleotide sequence: TGTGCCAGCAGTTTTCAGGGGGCGCGAGGCTACACCTTC. Its translation is CASSFQGARGYTF.

The sample holds a few counts of this clonotype. The chain combines TRBV29-1 with TRBJ2-3; D remains ambiguous. The CDR3 sequence is 14 residues long. Germline V gene data show CDR1 as SQVTM and CDR2 as ANQGSEA. V was pared by 4 bases and J by 2 bases, with 13 bases between. CDR3 sequence: CSVAAASDTDTQYF. As DNA, the CDR3 is TGCAGCGTTGCGGCCGCCTCGGACACAGATACGCAGTATTTT.

The chain links TRBV10-3 to TRBJ1-1; D ambiguous. This CDR3 comprises 13 residues. Trimming pared 6 bases from V and 4 bases from J, leaving 12 bases between. Germline V gene lookup returns CDR1 ENHRY and CDR2 SYGVKD. In nucleotides, the CDR3 is TGTGCCATCAGCCGAGGGTCCCCCACTGAAGCTTTCTTT. It codes for CAISRGSPTEAFF.

This clonotype was picked up a small number of times. The V and J genes are TRBV12-3 or TRBV12-4 and TRBJ2-3; no reliable D call. The V gene lost 6 bases and the J gene lost 7 bases, with 23 bases spanning the gap. The CDR3 runs 16 residues. CDR3 loop: CASSPLYAKGGNTQYF. The CDR3 DNA follows: TGTGCCAGCAGCCCTCTTTATGCCAAGGGTGGTAATACGCAGTATTTT.

Many counts were recorded for this clonotype. This rearrangement joins TRBV3-1 to TRBJ2-7, with D uncertain. The CDR3 is 14 residues long. V gave up 0 bases and J gave up 5 bases, with 11 bases separating them. The V gene's germline CDR1 is LGHDT and CDR2 YNNKEL (reference sequence). The CDR3: CASSQDITSHEQYF. DNA of the CDR3: TGTGCCAGCAGCCAAGACATTACATCCCACGAGCAGTACTTC.

The J gene is TRBJ2-5, the V gene TRBV7-7, with D maybe TRBD2 (6 bases). The CDR3 is 13 residues long. Germline lookup yields CDR1 SSHAT and CDR2 FNYEAQ (reference sequence). The CDR3 DNA reads as TGTGCTAGCGGCCCCGGGGGAGGTGAGACCCAGTACTTC. Its protein product is CASGPGGGETQYF.

The chain carries TRBV2 and TRBJ2-1, with 9 bases aligning to TRBD1. The J call may be faulty, since TRBJ2-7 better matches the DNA end. CDR3 length: 14 residues. CDR1 is SNHLY, CDR2 FYNNEI, per germline. The CDR3 coding sequence is TGTGCCAGCATGAACAGGGGGCAAGGTTACGAGCAGTACTTC. Its translation: CASMNRGQGYEQYF.

In its sample, this clonotype was seen a few times. The CDR3 reads CASSGTGDQETQYF. The DNA of the CDR3 is TGTGCCAGCAGTGGGACCGGCGACCAAGAGACCCAGTACTTC. The chain recombines TRBV6-1 with TRBJ2-5; D is uncertain. Trimming left V 4 bases short and J 0 bases short, with 9 bases between. Germline loops: CDR1 MNHNS, CDR2 SASEGT. The CDR3 length is 14 residues.

The CDR3 spells CASSLRRIETQYF. The CDR3 DNA reads as TGTGCCAGCAGCTTACGCAGGATCGAGACCCAGTACTTC. The chain uses TRBV7-3 and TRBJ2-5; D is unclear. V was pared by 2 bases and J by 5 bases, with 9 bases between. The CDR3 spans 13 residues. Per the germline V gene, CDR1 is SGHTA and CDR2 is FQGTGA.

This clonotype was observed a handful of times. The chain uses TRBV7-8 and TRBJ2-5; 7 bases are shared with TRBD1. The DNA end is more similar to TRBJ2-7, so the J call may be wrong. This CDR3 comprises 15 residues. CDR1 is SGHVS and CDR2 is FQNEAQ in the germline V gene. Here the CDR3 DNA reads TGTGCCAGCAGCCCCCTCTGGACAGGAACCTACGAGCAGTACTTC. Translation: CASSPLWTGTYEQYF.

This clonotype showed up many times. The chain carries TRBV20-1 and TRBJ2-7, with TRBD2 matching over 13 bases. Losses at the gene ends were 0 bases for V and 3 bases for J; bases not matched to a gene: 5. CDR3 size: 16 residues. CDR1 DFQATT and CDR2 SNEGSKA come from the germline V gene (reference sequence). This chain's CDR3 is CSARDGLAGERYEQYF. In DNA, the CDR3 is TGCAGTGCTAGAGACGGACTAGCGGGAGAGCGCTACGAGCAGTACTTC.

This clonotype was seen a few times. The chain joins TRBV20-1 to TRBJ2-1; D ambiguous. This CDR3 spans 13 amino acids. Germline V gene lookup returns CDR1 DFQATT and CDR2 SNEGSKA (reference sequence). The V end was cut by 7 bases, the J end by 0 bases, with 10 bases between. The DNA for the CDR3 is TGCAGTGTCCGCGGAAGCTCCTACAATGAGCAGTTCTTC. Encoded protein: CSVRGSSYNEQFF.

The sample holds a few counts of this clonotype. Compared with germline, one end of the junction differs, possibly owing to a read error. V gene TRBV15 combines with J gene TRBJ1-4; D possibly corresponds to TRBD1 (5 bases). Germline V gives CDR1 LNHNV, CDR2 YYDKDF (reference sequence). The CDR3 has 16 amino acids. CDR3 DNA sequence: TGTGCCACCAGCAGTCAGTTCACAGGTCGACATGAAAAACTGCTTTTT. This encodes CATSSQFTGRHEKLLF. The entire variable domain, with the rest obtained from reference TRBV15 and TRBJ1-4, is as follows: DAMVIQNPRYQVTQFGKPVTLSCSQTLNHNVMYWYQQKSSQAPKLLFHYYDKDFNNEADTPDNFQSRRPNTSFCFLDIRSPGLGDTAMYLCATSSQFTGRHEKLLFGSGTQLSVL.